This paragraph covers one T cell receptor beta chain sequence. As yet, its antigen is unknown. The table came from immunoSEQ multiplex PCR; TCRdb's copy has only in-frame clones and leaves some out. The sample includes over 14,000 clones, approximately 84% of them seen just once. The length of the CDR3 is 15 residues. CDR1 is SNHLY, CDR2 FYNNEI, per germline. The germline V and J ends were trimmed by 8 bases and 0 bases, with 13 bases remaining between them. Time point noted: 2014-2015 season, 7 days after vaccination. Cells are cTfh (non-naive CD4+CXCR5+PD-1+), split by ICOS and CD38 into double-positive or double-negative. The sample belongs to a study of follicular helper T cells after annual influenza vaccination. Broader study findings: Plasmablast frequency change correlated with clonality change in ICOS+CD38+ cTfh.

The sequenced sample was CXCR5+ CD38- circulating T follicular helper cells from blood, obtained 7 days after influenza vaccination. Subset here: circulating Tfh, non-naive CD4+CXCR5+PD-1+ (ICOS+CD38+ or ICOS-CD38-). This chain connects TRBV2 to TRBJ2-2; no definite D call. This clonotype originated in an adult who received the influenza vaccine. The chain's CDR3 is CASGALRANTGELFF. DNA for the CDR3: TGTGCCAGCGGTGCCTTGCGCGCGAACACCGGGGAGCTGTTTTTT. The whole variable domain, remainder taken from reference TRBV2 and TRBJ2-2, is EPEVTQTPSHQVTQMGQEVILRCVPISNHLYFYWYRQILGQKVEFLVSFYNNEISEKSEIFDDQFSVERPDGSNFTLKIRSTKLEDSAMYFCASGALRANTGELFFGEGSRLTVL.